Presented here are 5 T cell receptor beta chains from one specimen sequenced in a study of cytomegalovirus exposure and HLA in healthy donors. The PCR used 60 Vbeta and 13 Jbeta primers. Libraries were prepared by immunoSEQ multiplex PCR; TCRdb keeps only in-frame clonotypes and omits some of them. Altogether 150,000 to 200,000 clones are present, around 72% being singletons, with the ten largest covering about 1.3%. The sequencing input was PBMCs. These receptors originate from a man aged 45 to 65 in good health and CMV-seronegative.

The J gene is TRBJ2-7, the V gene TRBV6-1, with 16 bases matching TRBD2. The V segment lost 7 bases and the J segment 2 bases; nucleotides outside the gene matches: 2. CDR1 is MNHNS, CDR2 SASEGT, per germline. This CDR3 contains 15 residues. The CDR3 coding sequence is TGTGCCAGCATCGGGACTAGCGGGGGGGCCTACGAGCAGTACTTC. Residues: CASIGTSGGAYEQYF.

V gene TRBV10-1 combines with J gene TRBJ2-3; 11 nucleotides match TRBD2. V shed 4 bases, J shed 2 bases, and the junction held 5 bases outside the gene matches. Germline V gene lookup returns CDR1 WNHNN and CDR2 SYGVQD (reference sequence). CDR3 length equals 16 residues. CDR3 protein: CASSGPTSGATDTQYF. The CDR3 nucleotides are TGCGCCAGCAGTGGTCCGACTAGCGGGGCCACAGATACGCAGTATTTT.

This clone showed up just a few times. The chain links TRBV5-1 to TRBJ1-4; 7 bases agree with TRBD1. V shed 0 bases, J shed 4 bases, and the junction held 3 bases outside the gene matches. Per germline, CDR1 SGHRS and CDR2 YFSETQ. The CDR3 consists of 15 residues. In DNA, the CDR3 is TGCGCCAGCAGCTTGGAGGGACAGTATAATGAAAAACTGTTTTTT. Amino acids: CASSLEGQYNEKLFF.

About this clone itself: The germline gene is not matched at one end of the junction; a read error may be the cause. The chain links TRBV7-7 to TRBJ2-5; the match to TRBD2 covers 9 bases. The CDR3 length is 15 residues. Germline lookup yields CDR1 SSHAT and CDR2 FNYEAQ (reference sequence). CDR3 coding DNA: TGTGCTAGCAGCTTACAGCGGGGGGACCAAGAGACCCAGTACTTC. The encoded protein is CASSLQRGDQETQYF.

The chain joins TRBV27 to TRBJ2-1; perhaps TRBD1 as D (5 bases). The V and J ends lost 6 bases and 4 bases respectively, with 19 bases between them. CDR1 is MNHEY and CDR2 is SMNVEV in the germline V gene (reference sequence). CDR3 length: 16 amino acids. The CDR3 here is CASSLGVGQSYNEQFF. CDR3 coding DNA: TGTGCCAGCAGCCTAGGGGTGGGGCAGTCTTACAATGAGCAGTTCTTC.